The 15 T cell receptor beta chains listed next were all sequenced from one sample in a study of metastatic and nonmetastatic thyroid tumors. Each patient came to thyroid surgery without any prior treatment (of any kind). Using MiXCR, TCRdb reanalyzed the PCR reads. The sample lists 4,000 or so clones; approximately 35% were seen once. The sample consisted of tumor tissue. These receptors all come from a female donor with papillary thyroid cancer or a benign thyroid nodule (not recorded which). Some clones in this sample may be carry-over from other donors' samples.

This clone was seen a few times. The J gene is TRBJ2-1, the V gene TRBV9, with TRBD2 as a possible D gene (6 bases). There are 12 residues in the CDR3. Trimming left V 4 bases short and J 10 bases short, with 12 bases between. Germline values: CDR1 SGDLS, CDR2 YYNGEE. CDR3 protein: CASSRWGEEQFF. The CDR3 DNA reads TGTGCCAGCAGCCGATGGGGGGAAGAGCAGTTCTTC.

The V call is TRBV20-1, the J call TRBJ1-2; the D is unclear. Between the trimmed V and J ends, which lost 3 bases and 4 bases, there was a span of 12 bases. Germline lookup yields CDR1 DFQATT and CDR2 SNEGSKA (reference sequence). The CDR3 has 13 amino acids. The chain's CDR3 is CSASRQAGYGYTF. The CDR3 DNA follows: TGCAGTGCTAGCCGGCAGGCAGGCTATGGCTACACCTTC.

This clone was seen only a few times. The chain combines TRBV2 with TRBJ1-1; 8 bases line up with TRBD1. Per the germline V gene, CDR1 is SNHLY and CDR2 is FYNNEI. J gave up 5 bases and V 7 bases, and 12 bases lay outside the gene matches. The CDR3 runs to 15 residues. This CDR3 is CASTLDREVRTEAFF. CDR3 DNA sequence: TGTGCCAGCACCCTGGACAGGGAAGTTCGGACTGAAGCTTTCTTT.

The chain recombines TRBV6-2 or TRBV6-3 with TRBJ1-2; D is uncertain. The CDR3 extends over 13 amino acids. Germline V gene lookup returns CDR1 MNHEY and CDR2 SVGEGT. The V end was cut by 5 bases, the J end by 6 bases, with 13 bases between. CDR3 region: CASSRSTYNGYTF. The CDR3 DNA reads as TGTGCCAGCAGTAGGAGTACTTACAATGGCTACACCTTC.

This chain connects TRBV20-1 to TRBJ2-7; unclear D gene. V gave up 5 bases and J gave up 0 bases, with 11 bases separating them. CDR1 DFQATT and CDR2 SNEGSKA come from the germline V gene (reference sequence). This CDR3 has 13 residues. The CDR3 loop reads CSAPIASSYEQYF. CDR3 sequence (DNA): TGCAGTGCTCCTATAGCCAGCTCCTACGAGCAGTACTTC.

The V gene is TRBV9, the J gene TRBJ2-7; 9 bases are shared with TRBD2. This CDR3 has 16 amino acids. Germline CDR1 SGDLS, CDR2 YYNGEE. The ends lost 0 bases at V and 4 bases at J; junction bases unmatched: 8. For the CDR3, the DNA is TGTGCCAGCAGCGTAGGGGCTAGCGGGGAGCGTTACGAGCAGTACTTC. Translating gives CASSVGASGERYEQYF.

This clone was seen a handful of times. The V call is TRBV19, the J call TRBJ2-7, with TRBD1 matching over 12 bases. The CDR3 sequence is 14 residues long. The germline gives CDR1 LNHDA, CDR2 SQIVND (reference sequence). The V segment lost 7 bases and the J segment 4 bases; nucleotides outside the gene matches: 5. The CDR3 DNA is TGTGCCAGTACACCGGGACAGGGGGCTTACGAGCAGTACTTC. It is translated as CASTPGQGAYEQYF.

This clone ranks as hyperexpanded. The chain links TRBV27 to TRBJ1-5; D may be TRBD1 (5 bases). Germline V gene lookup returns CDR1 MNHEY and CDR2 SMNVEV (reference sequence). CDR3 length: 16 amino acids. The ends were cut back, 7 bases at V and 2 bases at J, with 18 bases in the middle. CDR3 sequence reads: CASKRSGTSGNQPQHF. Here the CDR3 DNA reads TGTGCCAGCAAGAGGTCAGGGACTAGTGGCAATCAGCCCCAGCATTTT.

In nucleotides, the CDR3 is TGCGCCAGCAGCCTTGCGACAGGGTCAGATACGCAGTATTTT. Translation gives CASSLATGSDTQYF. The chain has TRBV5-1 and TRBJ2-3, with 7 positions matching TRBD1. CDR3 size: 14 residues. V lost 4 bases and J lost 4; bases outside the gene matches: 6. Germline V gene sequence: CDR1 SGHRS, CDR2 YFSETQ. The full variable domain, completed using reference TRBV5-1 and TRBJ2-3, is KAGVTQTPRYLIKTRGQQVTLSCSPISGHRSVSWYQQTPGQGLQFLFEYFSETQRNKGNFPGRFSGRQFSNSRSEMNVSTLELGDSALYLCASSLATGSDTQYFGPGTRLTVL.

The chain recombines TRBV9 with TRBJ2-5, with 12 bases matching TRBD2. The J segment lost 1 base and the V segment lost 2 bases, leaving 6 bases of the junction unmatched. The CDR3 extends over 17 amino acids. Germline V gene data show CDR1 as SGDLS and CDR2 as YYNGEE. CDR3 protein: CASSVGGLAGLQETQYF. The CDR3 DNA follows: TGTGCCAGCAGCGTGGGGGGACTAGCGGGCCTCCAAGAGACCCAGTACTTC.

The table lists this clone with a few counts. V usage is TRBV6-1 and J usage is TRBJ2-1, with 9 bases aligning to TRBD2. The junction had 8 bases not matched to a gene; V was cut back by 5 bases and J by 6 bases. The germline CDR1 and CDR2 sequences are MNHNS and SASEGT. The CDR3 loop spans 15 amino acids. The CDR3 bases are TGTGCCAGCAGTTCCGGGACTAGCATAAGCAATGAGCAGTTCTTC. Translating gives CASSSGTSISNEQFF.

There are a few counts of this clone. This rearrangement joins TRBV2 to TRBJ2-1; 8 bases agree with TRBD2. Germline V lookup: CDR1 SNHLY, CDR2 FYNNEI. V shed 1 base, J shed 4 bases, and the junction held 3 bases outside the gene matches. This CDR3 region has 15 residues. The CDR3 region has the DNA TGTGCCAGCAGTGAAGATCGGGAGGGGTACAATGAGCAGTTCTTC. It yields the protein CASSEDREGYNEQFF.

V and J are TRBV7-6 and TRBJ1-2; the match to TRBD1 covers 9 bases. The junction had 8 bases not matched to a gene; V was cut back by 0 bases and J by 6 bases. Germline-derived CDR1 and CDR2 are SGHVS and FNYEAQ. The CDR3 covers 16 residues. This chain's CDR3 is CASSLAPDTGGDGYTF. The CDR3 DNA reads TGTGCCAGCAGCTTAGCTCCCGATACAGGGGGCGATGGCTACACCTTC.

This sequence joins TRBV6-2 or TRBV6-3 and TRBJ2-2, with D perhaps matching TRBD1 (6 bases). With 7 bases removed from V and 1 base from J, the gap between germline ends came to 10 bases. CDR1 and CDR2 (germline): MNHEY, SVGEGT. The CDR3 covers 14 residues. The CDR3 sequence: CASTEDRNTGELFF. CDR3 nucleotide sequence: TGTGCCAGCACCGAGGACAGGAACACCGGGGAGCTGTTTTTT.

The chain carries TRBV27 and TRBJ2-1, with 7 positions matching TRBD2. This CDR3 contains 15 residues. The V and J ends lost 5 bases and 6 bases, in that order; junction bases with no gene match: 10. CDR1 and CDR2 from the germline V gene are MNHEY and SMNVEV (reference sequence). The CDR3 reads CASSLLPGTINEQFF. CDR3 coding DNA: TGTGCCAGCAGTCTCCTTCCCGGGACTATCAATGAGCAGTTCTTC.